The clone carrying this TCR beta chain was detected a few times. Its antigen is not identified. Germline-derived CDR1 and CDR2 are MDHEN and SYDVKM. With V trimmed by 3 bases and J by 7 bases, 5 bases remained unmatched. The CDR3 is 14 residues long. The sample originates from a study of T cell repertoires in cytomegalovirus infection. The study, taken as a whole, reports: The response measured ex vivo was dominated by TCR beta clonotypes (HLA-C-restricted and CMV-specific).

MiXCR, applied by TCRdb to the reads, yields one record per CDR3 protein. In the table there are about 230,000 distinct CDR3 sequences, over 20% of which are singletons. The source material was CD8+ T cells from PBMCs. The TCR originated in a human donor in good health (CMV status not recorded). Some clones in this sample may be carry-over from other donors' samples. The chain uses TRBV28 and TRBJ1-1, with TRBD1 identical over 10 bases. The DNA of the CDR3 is TGTGCCAGCAGTTTTGTAGGGACAGGGGATGAAGCTTTCTTT. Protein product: CASSFVGTGDEAFF.